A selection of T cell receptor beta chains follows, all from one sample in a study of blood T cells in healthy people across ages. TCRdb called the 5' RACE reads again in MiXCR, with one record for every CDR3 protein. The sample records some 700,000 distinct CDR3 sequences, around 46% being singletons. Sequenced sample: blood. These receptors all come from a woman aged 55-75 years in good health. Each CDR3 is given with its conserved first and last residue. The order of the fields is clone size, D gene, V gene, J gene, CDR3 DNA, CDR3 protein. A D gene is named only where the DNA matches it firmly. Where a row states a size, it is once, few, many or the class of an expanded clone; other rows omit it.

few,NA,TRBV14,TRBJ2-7,TGTGCCAGCAGCCAAGAGAGGTGGTACGGGGACGAGCAGTACTTC,CASSQERWYGDEQYF
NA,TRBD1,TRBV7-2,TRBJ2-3,TGTGCCAGCAGCTTAATGGGACAGGGAACAGATACGCAGTATTTT,CASSLMGQGTDTQYF
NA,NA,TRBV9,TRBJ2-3,TGTGCCAGCAGCGTAGGGTCCAGGTGGCTTGGGGGCAGGATGGGAGATACGCAGTATTTT,CASSVGSRWLGGRMGDTQYF
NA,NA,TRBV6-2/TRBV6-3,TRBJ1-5,TGTGCCAGCAGTTACGACGGGGGGCAGGGCTGGAATCAGCCCCAGCATTTT,CASSYDGGQGWNQPQHF
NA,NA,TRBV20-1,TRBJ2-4,TGCAGTGGAGAGGTGGGAGACCAAAACATTCAGTACTTC,CSGEVGDQNIQYF
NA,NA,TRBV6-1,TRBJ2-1,TGTGCCAGCAGCCCCAGGGACGCCGGGAATGAGCGGTTCTTC,CASSPRDAGNERFF
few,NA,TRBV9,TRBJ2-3,TGTGCCAGCAGCGTAGCCGCGGGAAGGGGTACAGATACGCAGTATTTT,CASSVAAGRGTDTQYF
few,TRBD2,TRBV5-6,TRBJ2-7,TGTGCCAGCAGGCCAACTAGCGGGAGGGCCTACGAGCAGTACTTC,CASRPTSGRAYEQYF
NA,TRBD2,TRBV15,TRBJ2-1,TGTGCCACCCGCAGAGTCAGCGGGGGGGTTTACAATGAGCAGTTCTTC,CATRRVSGGVYNEQFF
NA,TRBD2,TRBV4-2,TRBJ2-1,TGTACCAGCAGCCCCCCGACCAGCGGGAGGGATGAGCAGTTCTTC,CTSSPPTSGRDEQFF
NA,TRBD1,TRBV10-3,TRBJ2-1,TGTGCCATCAGTGACCAGGGGGCGGGTGAGCAGTTCTTC,CAISDQGAGEQFF
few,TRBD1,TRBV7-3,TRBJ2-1,TGTGCCAGCAGCACCACGACAGGGGTCGGTAGCAATGAGCAGTTCTTC,CASSTTTGVGSNEQFF
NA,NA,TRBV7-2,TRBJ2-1,TGTGCCAGCAGCTTATGGATTAGCGACTACAATGAGCAGTTCTTC,CASSLWISDYNEQFF
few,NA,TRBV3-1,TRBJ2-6,TGTGCCAGCAGCCTACAAACCGGGGCCAACGTCCTGACTTTC,CASSLQTGANVLTF
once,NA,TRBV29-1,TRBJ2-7,TGCAGCGTTGCCGAAGGGCAAGAAGCACCCCTGTACTTC,CSVAEGQEAPLYF
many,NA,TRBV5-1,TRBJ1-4,TGCGCCAGCAGGAAGACAGGCGGAGACAAACTGTTTTTT,CASRKTGGDKLFF